Only a few counts were recorded for the clone carrying this TCR beta chain. What it binds is not known. This sample stems from a study of vaccination effects on CD4 cells after COVID-19. This CDR3 spans 14 amino acids. V gave up 7 bases and J gave up 4 bases, with 14 bases separating them. Germline CDR1 and CDR2: SEHNR and FQNEAQ (reference sequence). Assay: immunoSEQ multiplex PCR; the TCRdb copy retains only in-frame clones and omits some. The table has over 20,000 clones, roughly 73% seen once. ViraFEST expansion of antigen-specific CD4+ T cells with viral peptide pools preceded sequencing. CD4+ T cell isolation took place after less than 13 days of culture.

The chain has TRBV7-9 and TRBJ1-5; a possible D gene is TRBD1 (5 bases). Sequenced material: CD4+ T cells from PBMCs cultured with HCoV-229E spike peptides, taken before COVID-19 vaccination. The source of this sequence is a human donor who received a COVID-19 vaccine. This CDR3 reads CASTRGEGNQPQHF. In DNA form, the CDR3 reads TGTGCCAGCACCCGGGGTGAGGGGAATCAGCCCCAGCATTTT.